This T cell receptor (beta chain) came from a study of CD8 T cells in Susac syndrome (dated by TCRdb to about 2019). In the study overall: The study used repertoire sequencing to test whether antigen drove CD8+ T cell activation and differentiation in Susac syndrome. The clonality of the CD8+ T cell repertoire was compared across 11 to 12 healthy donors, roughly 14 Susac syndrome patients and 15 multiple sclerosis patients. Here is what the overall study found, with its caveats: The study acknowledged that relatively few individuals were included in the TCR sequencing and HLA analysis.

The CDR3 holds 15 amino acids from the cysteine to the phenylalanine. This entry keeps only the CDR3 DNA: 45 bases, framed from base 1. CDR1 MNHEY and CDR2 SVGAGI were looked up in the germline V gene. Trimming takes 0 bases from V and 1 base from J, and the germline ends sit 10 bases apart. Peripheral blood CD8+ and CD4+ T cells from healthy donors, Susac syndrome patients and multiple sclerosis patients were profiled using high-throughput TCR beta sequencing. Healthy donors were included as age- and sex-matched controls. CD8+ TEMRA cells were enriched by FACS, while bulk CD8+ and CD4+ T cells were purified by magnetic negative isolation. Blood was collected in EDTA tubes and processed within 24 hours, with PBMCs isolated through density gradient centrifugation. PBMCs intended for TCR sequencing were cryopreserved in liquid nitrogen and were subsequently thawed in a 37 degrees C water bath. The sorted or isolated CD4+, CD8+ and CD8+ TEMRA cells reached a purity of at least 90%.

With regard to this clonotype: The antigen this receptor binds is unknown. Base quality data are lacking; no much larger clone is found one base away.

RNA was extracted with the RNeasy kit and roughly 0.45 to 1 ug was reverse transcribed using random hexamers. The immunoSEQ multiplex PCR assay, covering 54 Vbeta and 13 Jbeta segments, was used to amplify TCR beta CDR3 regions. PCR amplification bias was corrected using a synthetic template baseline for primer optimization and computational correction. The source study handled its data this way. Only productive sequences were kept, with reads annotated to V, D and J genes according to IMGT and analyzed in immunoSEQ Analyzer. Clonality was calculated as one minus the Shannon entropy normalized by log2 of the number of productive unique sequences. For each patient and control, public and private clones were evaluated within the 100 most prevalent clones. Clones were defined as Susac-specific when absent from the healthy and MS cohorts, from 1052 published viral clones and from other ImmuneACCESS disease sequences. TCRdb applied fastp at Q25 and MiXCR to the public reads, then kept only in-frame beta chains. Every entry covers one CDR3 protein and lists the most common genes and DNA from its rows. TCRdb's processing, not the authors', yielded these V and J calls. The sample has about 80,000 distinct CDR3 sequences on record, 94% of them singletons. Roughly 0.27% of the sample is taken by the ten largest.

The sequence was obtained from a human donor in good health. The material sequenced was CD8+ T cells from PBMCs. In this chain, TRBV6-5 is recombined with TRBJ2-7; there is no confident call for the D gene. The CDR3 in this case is CASSYSLGRSYEQYF. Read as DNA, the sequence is TGTGCCAGCAGTTACTCCTTAGGCAGGTCCTACGAGCAGTACTTC.